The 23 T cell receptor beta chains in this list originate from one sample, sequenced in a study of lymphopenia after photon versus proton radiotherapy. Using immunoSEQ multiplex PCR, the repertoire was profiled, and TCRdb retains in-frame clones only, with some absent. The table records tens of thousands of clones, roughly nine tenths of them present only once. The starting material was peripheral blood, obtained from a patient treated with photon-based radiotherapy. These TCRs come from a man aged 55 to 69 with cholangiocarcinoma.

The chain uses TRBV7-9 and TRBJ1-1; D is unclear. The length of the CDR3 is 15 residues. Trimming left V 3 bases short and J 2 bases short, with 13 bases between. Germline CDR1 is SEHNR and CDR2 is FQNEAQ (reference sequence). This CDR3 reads CASSFYRPLNTEAFF. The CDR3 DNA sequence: TGTGCCAGCAGCTTTTACCGACCACTTAACACTGAAGCTTTCTTT.

The CDR3 here is CASSLARDTYEQYF. In DNA, the CDR3 is TGTGCCAGCAGCTTAGCCCGGGACACCTACGAGCAGTACTTC. This chain uses TRBV7-8 with TRBJ2-7, with a weak D call TRBD1 (6 bases). In germline, CDR1 is SGHVS, CDR2 FQNEAQ. Trimming cost V 0 bases and J 2 bases, with 8 bases left between them. The CDR3 spans 14 residues.

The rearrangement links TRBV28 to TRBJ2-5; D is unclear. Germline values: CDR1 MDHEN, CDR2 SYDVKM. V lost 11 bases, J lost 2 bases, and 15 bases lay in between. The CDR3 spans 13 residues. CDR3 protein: CAGGKGIQETQYF. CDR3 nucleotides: TGTGCCGGTGGTAAGGGAATTCAAGAGACCCAGTACTTC. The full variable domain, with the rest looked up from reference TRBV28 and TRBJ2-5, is DVKVTQSSRYLVKRTGEKVFLECVQDMDHENMFWYRQDPGLGLRLIYFSYDVKMKEKGDIPEGYSVSREKKERFSLILESASTNQTSMYLCAGGKGIQETQYFGPGTRLLVL.

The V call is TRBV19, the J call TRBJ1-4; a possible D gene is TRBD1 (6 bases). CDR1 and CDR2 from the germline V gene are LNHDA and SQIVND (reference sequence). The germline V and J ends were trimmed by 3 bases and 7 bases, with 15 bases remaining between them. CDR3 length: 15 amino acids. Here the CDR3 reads CASSIVRGAAEKLFF. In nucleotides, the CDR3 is TGTGCCAGTAGTATCGTGCGGGGGGCGGCTGAAAAACTGTTTTTT.

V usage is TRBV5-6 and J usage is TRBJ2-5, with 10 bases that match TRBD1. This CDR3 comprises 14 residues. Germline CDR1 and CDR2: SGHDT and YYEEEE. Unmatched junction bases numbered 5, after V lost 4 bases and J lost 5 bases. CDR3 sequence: CASSGDRGWETQYF. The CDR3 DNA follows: TGTGCCAGCAGCGGGGACAGGGGATGGGAGACCCAGTACTTC.

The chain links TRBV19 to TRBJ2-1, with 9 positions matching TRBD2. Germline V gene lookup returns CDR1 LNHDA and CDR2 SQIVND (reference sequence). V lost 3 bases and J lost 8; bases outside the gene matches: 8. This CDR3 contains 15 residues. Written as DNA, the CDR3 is TGTGCCAGTAGTATTGTAGCGGGAGTCGCCCATGAGCAGTTCTTC. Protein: CASSIVAGVAHEQFF.

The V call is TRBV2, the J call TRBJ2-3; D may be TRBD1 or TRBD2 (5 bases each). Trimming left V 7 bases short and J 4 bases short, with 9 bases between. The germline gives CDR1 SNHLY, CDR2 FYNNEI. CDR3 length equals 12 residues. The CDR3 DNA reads TGTGCCAGCAACGTGGGGGCAGATACGCAGTATTTT. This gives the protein CASNVGADTQYF. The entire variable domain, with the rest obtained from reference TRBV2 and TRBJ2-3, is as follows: EPEVTQTPSHQVTQMGQEVILRCVPISNHLYFYWYRQILGQKVEFLVSFYNNEISEKSEIFDDQFSVERPDGSNFTLKIRSTKLEDSAMYFCASNVGADTQYFGPGTRLTVL.

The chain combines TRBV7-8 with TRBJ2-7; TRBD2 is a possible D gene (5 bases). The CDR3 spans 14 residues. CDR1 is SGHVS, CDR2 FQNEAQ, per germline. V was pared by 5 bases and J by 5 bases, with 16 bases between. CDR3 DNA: TGTGCCAGCAGCCCCCTTCGGGGTTGGAACGAGCAGTACTTC. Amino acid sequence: CASSPLRGWNEQYF.

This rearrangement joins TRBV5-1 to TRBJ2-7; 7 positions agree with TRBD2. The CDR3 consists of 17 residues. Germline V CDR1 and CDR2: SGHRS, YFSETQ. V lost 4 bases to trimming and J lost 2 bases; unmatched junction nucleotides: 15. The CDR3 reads CASSRSPLALKTYEQYF. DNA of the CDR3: TGCGCCAGCAGCCGATCACCACTAGCGTTAAAGACCTACGAGCAGTACTTC.

CDR3 DNA sequence: TGTGCCAGCAGCCCGAGGACTCAAACAGATACGCAGTATTTT. Encoded protein: CASSPRTQTDTQYF. The V and J genes are TRBV7-9 and TRBJ2-3; possible D gene TRBD2, 5 bases. V dropped 5 bases and J dropped 3 bases, with 12 bases sitting between them. The germline gives CDR1 SEHNR, CDR2 FQNEAQ (reference sequence). The CDR3 is made up of 14 amino acids.

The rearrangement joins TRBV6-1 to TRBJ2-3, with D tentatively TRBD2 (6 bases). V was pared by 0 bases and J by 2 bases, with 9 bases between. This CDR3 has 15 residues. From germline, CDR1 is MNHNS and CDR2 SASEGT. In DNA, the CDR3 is TGTGCCAGCAGTGAAGCTAGCGGATACACAGATACGCAGTATTTT. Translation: CASSEASGYTDTQYF.

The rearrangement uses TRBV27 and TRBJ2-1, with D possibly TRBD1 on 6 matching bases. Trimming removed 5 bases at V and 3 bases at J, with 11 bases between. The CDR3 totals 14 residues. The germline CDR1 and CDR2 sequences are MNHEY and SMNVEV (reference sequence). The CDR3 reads CASSQRTVYNEQFF. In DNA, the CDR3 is TGTGCCAGCAGTCAAAGGACAGTCTACAATGAGCAGTTCTTC.

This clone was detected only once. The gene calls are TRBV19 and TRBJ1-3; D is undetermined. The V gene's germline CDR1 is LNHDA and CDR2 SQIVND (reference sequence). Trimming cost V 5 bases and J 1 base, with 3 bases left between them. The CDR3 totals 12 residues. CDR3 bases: TGTGCCAGTAGTCGATCTGGAAACACCATATATTTT. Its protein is CASSRSGNTIYF.

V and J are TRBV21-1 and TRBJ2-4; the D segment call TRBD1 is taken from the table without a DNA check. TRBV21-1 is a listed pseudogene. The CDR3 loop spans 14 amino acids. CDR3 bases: TGTGCCAGCAGCAAAGATGGGGCGTTTGCAGTTCAGTACTTC. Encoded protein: CASSKDGAFAVQYF.

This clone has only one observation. The CDR3 sequence: CASSSTGDVAFF. The CDR3 DNA reads TGTGCCAGCAGCTCCACTGGGGATGTGGCTTTCTTT. The chain employs TRBV7-6 and TRBJ1-1; no definite D call. Germline V lookup: CDR1 SGHVS, CDR2 FNYEAQ. With 4 bases removed from V and 11 bases from J, the gap between germline ends came to 14 bases. The CDR3 consists of 12 residues. The full variable domain, completed using reference TRBV7-6 and TRBJ1-1, is GAGVSQSPRYKVTKRGQDVALRCDPISGHVSLYWYRQALGQGPEFLTYFNYEAQQDKSGLPNDRFSAERPEGSISTLTIQRTEQRDSAMYRCASSSTGDVAFFGQGTRLTVV.

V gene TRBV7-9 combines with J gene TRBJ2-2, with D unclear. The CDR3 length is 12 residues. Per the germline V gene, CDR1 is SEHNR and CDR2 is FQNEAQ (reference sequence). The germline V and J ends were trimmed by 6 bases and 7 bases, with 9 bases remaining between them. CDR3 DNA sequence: TGTGCCAGCAGGCCACACCACGGGGAGCTGTTTTTT. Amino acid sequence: CASRPHHGELFF.

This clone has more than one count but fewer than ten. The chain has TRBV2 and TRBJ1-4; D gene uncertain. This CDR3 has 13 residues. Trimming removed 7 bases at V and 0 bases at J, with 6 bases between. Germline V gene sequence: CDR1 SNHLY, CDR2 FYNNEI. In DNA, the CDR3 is TGTGCCAGCAAAGATGCAACTAATGAAAAACTGTTTTTT. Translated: CASKDATNEKLFF.

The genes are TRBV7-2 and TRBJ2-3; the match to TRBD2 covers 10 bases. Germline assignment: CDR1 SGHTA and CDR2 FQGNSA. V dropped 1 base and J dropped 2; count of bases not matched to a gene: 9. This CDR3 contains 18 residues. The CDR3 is CASSLERLAGGNTDTQYF. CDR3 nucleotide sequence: TGTGCCAGCAGCTTAGAAAGATTAGCGGGGGGAAACACAGATACGCAGTATTTT.

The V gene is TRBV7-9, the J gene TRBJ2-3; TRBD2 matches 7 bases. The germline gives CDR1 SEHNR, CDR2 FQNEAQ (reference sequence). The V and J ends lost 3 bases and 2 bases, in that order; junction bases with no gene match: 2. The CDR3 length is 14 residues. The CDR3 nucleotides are TGTGCCAGCAGCTTTGGGACTATCACAGATACGCAGTATTTT. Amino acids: CASSFGTITDTQYF.

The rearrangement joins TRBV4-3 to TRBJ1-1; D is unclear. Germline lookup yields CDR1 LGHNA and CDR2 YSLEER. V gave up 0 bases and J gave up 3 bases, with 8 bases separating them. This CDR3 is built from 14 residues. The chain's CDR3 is CASSQERRYTEAFF. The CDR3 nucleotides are TGCGCCAGCAGCCAAGAGCGGAGGTACACTGAAGCTTTCTTT.

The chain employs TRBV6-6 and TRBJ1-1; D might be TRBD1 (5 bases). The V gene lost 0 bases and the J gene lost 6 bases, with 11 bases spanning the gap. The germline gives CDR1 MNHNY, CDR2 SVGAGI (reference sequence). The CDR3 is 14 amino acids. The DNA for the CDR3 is TGTGCCAGCAGTTACTCGAGAACAGGCTCTGAAGCTTTCTTT. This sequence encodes CASSYSRTGSEAFF.

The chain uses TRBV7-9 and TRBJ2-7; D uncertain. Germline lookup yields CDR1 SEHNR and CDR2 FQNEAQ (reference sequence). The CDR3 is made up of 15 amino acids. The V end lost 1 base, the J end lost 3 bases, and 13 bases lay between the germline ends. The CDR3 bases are TGTGCCAGCAGCTTAGGGCAGGTTGAAGTCTACGAGCAGTACTTC. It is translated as CASSLGQVEVYEQYF. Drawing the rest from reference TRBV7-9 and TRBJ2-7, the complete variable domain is DTGVSQNPRHKITKRGQNVTFRCDPISEHNRLYWYRQTLGQGPEFLTYFQNEAQLEKSRLLSDRFSAERPKGSFSTLEIQRTEQGDSAMYLCASSLGQVEVYEQYFGPGTRLTVT.

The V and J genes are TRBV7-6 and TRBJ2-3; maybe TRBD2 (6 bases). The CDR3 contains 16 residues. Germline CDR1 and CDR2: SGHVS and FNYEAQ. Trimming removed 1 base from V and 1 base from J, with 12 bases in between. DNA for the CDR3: TGTGCCAGCAGCTTAGGTGGTGTAGCGGGCACAGATACGCAGTATTTT. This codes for CASSLGGVAGTDTQYF.